A single T cell receptor (beta chain) is shown here with its context. Its antigen is undetermined. The J segment lost 4 bases and the V segment lost 4 bases, leaving 3 bases of the junction unmatched. The germline V gene has CDR1 MNHNY and CDR2 SVGAGI (reference sequence). There are 15 residues in the CDR3. This specimen belongs to a study of siplizumab effects on memory and regulatory T cells. Generated by immunoSEQ multiplex PCR, the TCRdb table keeps only in-frame clones and is missing some. The table has about 100,000 clones, roughly 93% seen once. Study-wide points: Naive T cells, seemingly more diverse than memory cells, seemed major alloresponse contributors. Among mappable alloreactive CD4+ clones, the Treg-derived fraction averaged around 66% with siplizumab versus about 26% in controls.

Sequencing was done on a sample of non-Treg CD4+ T cells sorted from blood. The receptor was isolated from a human donor in good health. This sequence joins TRBV6-6 and TRBJ2-1; TRBD2 matches at 11 bases. In nucleotides, the CDR3 is TGTGCCAGCAGTTTGACTAGCGGGGATTACAATGAGCAGTTCTTC. It specifies CASSLTSGDYNEQFF.